The sequence of this T cell receptor beta chain was determined in a study of blood T cell repertoires in COVID-19. In the study overall: The study drew acute and convalescent COVID-19 samples from the United States, Italy and Spain.

Authors' processing steps: Estimation of nucleated cell counts relied on the amplification of reference gene primers. Using immunoSEQ multiplex PCR, the repertoire was profiled, and TCRdb retains in-frame clones only, with some absent. For V, J and clone size, that table is used; D and trimming come from the DNA. Here the sample spans about 40,000 clones, approximately 88% being singletons. Germline V CDR1 and CDR2: DFQATT, SNEGSKA (reference sequence). The V gene lost 3 bases and the J gene lost 2 bases, with 11 bases spanning the gap. The length of the CDR3 is 14 residues. This chain connects TRBV20-1 to TRBJ2-1; D is possibly TRBD2 (5 bases). The source of this sequence is a woman aged 70-85 years with acute or convalescent COVID-19. The sequencing sample was made of peripheral blood. DNA for the CDR3: TGCAGTGCTAGTATGGTAGCGCCCTACAATGAGCAGTTCTTC. This encodes CSASMVAPYNEQFF.